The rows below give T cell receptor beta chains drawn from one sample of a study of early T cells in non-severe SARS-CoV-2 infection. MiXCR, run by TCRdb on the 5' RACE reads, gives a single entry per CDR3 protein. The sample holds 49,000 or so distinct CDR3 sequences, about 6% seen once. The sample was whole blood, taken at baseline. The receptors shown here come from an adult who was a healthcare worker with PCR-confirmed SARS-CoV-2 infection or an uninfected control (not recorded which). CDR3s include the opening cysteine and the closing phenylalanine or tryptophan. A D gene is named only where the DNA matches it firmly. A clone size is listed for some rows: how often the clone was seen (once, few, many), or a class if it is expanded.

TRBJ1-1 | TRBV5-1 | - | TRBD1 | CASSSPTGWAFF | TGCGCCAGCAGCTCTCCGACAGGGTGGGCTTTCTTT
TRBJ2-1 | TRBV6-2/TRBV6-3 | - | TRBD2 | CASRTSLAGAYNEQFF | TGTGCCAGCAGGACGTCGCTAGCGGGGGCCTACAATGAGCAGTTCTTC
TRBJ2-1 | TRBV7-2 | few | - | CASSLPGLSFNEQFF | TGTGCCAGCAGCCTCCCGGGACTCTCATTCAATGAGCAGTTCTTC
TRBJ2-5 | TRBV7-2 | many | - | CASSLAGPNRGQYF | TGTGCCAGCAGCTTAGCGGGGCCAAATCGGGGCCAGTACTTC
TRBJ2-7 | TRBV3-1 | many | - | CASSPLGYEQYF | TGTGCCAGCAGCCCTTTGGGCTACGAGCAGTACTTC
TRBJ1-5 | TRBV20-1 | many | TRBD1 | CSASGTAYSNQPQHF | TGCAGTGCTAGTGGGACAGCCTATAGCAATCAGCCCCAGCATTTT
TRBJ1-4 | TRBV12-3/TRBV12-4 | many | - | CASSFGLGDEKLFF | TGTGCCAGCAGTTTTGGGCTTGGGGATGAAAAACTGTTTTTT
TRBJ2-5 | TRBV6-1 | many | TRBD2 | CASSYGLAGETQYF | TGTGCCAGCAGTTATGGACTAGCGGGGGAGACCCAGTACTTC
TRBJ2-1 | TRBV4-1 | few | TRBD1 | CASSQPGQGVVNEQFF | TGCGCCAGCAGCCAACCCGGACAGGGGGTGGTGAATGAGCAGTTCTTC
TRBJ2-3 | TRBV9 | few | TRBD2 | CASSAQPGTSGTDTQYF | TGTGCCAGCAGCGCCCAACCCGGGACTAGCGGCACAGATACGCAGTATTTT
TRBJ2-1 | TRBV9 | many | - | CASSGTQRSTYNEQFF | TGTGCCAGCAGCGGGACCCAGCGCTCCACCTACAATGAGCAGTTCTTC
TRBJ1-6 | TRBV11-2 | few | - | CASSLAGANNSPLHF | TGTGCCAGCAGCTTAGCCGGGGCCAATAATTCACCCCTCCACTTT
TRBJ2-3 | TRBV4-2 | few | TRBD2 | CASSQGLAGGPSTDTQYF | TGTGCCAGCAGCCAAGGACTAGCGGGGGGGCCTAGCACAGATACGCAGTATTTT
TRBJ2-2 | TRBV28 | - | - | CASSPTLNTGELFF | TGTGCCAGCAGCCCAACATTGAACACCGGGGAGCTGTTTTTT
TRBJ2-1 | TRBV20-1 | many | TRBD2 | CRSAREGRANEQFF | TGCAGATCCGCTCGGGAGGGTAGGGCCAATGAGCAGTTCTTC
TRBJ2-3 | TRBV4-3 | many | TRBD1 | CASSQAGQGTDTQYF | TGCGCCAGCAGCCAAGCGGGACAGGGGACAGATACGCAGTATTTT
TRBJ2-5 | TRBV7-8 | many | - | CASSLGLLGGAQETQYF | TGTGCCAGCAGCTTGGGACTTCTGGGGGGGGCTCAAGAGACCCAGTACTTC
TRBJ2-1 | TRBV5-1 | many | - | CASSLFREDEQFF | TGCGCCAGCAGCTTGTTTAGGGAAGATGAGCAGTTCTTC